This T cell receptor beta chain stems from a study of T-cell memory formation after mild COVID-19. Findings and limits, study-wide: There was a balanced CD4/CD8 profile in clones contracting day 15 to 85, and later expanders leaned CD4+. Shrinking CD4+ clones were chiefly CM and EM; CD8+ ones were chiefly EMRA.

CDR3 size: 16 residues. Germline V lookup: CDR1 SGHAT, CDR2 FQNNGV. V was pared by 5 bases and J by 2 bases, with 17 bases between. MiXCR was run by TCRdb on the 5' RACE reads, yielding one entry per CDR3 protein. The table shows about 350,000 distinct CDR3 sequences, with approximately 15% occurring only once. Notes on this clonotype: Its specificity is unknown.

The sample comprised PBMCs or a T cell subset sorted from them (not recorded which). This TCR was recovered from a man between 18 and 35 years old who had mild COVID-19 (a few samples of this study predate the infection). Cell type and time point are not known. The chain joins TRBV11-2 to TRBJ2-3; D is uncertain. The CDR3, as DNA: TGTGCCAGCAGCACTCCTCTTTGGGGTCTCACAGATACGCAGTATTTT. This encodes CASSTPLWGLTDTQYF.